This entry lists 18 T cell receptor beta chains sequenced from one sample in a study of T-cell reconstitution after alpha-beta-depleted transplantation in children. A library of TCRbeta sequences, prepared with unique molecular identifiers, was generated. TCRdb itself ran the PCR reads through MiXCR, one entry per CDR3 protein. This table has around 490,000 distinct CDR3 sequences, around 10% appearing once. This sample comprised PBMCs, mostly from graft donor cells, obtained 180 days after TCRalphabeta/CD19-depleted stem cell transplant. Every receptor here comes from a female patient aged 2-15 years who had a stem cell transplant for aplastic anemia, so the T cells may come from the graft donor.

CDR3 in amino acids: CASSLFRVTGIGNTIYF. The CDR3 DNA reads TGTGCCAGCAGTTTATTTAGGGTCACAGGGATTGGAAACACCATATATTTT. The rearrangement joins TRBV28 to TRBJ1-3, with a weak D call TRBD1 (6 bases). There are 17 residues in the CDR3. The V end was cut by 1 base, the J end by 3 bases, with 16 bases between. Germline lookup yields CDR1 MDHEN and CDR2 SYDVKM.

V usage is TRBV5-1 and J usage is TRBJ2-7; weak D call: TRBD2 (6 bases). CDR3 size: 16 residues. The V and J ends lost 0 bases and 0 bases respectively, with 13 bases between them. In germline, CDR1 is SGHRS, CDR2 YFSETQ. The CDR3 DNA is TGCGCCAGCAGCTTGGCCGGCGGGACCGCCTCCTACGAGCAGTACTTC. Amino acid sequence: CASSLAGGTASYEQYF.

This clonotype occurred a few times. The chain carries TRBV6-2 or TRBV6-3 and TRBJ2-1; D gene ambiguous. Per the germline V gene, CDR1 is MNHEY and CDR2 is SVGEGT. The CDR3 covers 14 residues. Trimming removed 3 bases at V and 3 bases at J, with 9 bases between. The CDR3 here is CASSYPGRYNEQFF. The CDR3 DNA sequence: TGTGCCAGCAGTTATCCCGGACGCTACAATGAGCAGTTCTTC.

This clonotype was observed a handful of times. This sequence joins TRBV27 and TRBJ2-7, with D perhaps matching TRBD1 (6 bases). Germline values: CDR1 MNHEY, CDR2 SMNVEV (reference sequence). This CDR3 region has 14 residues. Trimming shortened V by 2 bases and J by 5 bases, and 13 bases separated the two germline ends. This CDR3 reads CASSLRRGIDEQYF. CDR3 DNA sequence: TGTGCCAGCAGTTTACGCAGGGGTATAGACGAGCAGTACTTC.

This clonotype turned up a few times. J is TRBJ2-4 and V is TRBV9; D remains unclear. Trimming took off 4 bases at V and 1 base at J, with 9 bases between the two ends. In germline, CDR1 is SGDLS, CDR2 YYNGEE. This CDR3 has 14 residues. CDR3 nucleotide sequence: TGTGCCAGCAGCCCCCGGGTGGCCAAAAACATTCAGTACTTC. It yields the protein CASSPRVAKNIQYF.

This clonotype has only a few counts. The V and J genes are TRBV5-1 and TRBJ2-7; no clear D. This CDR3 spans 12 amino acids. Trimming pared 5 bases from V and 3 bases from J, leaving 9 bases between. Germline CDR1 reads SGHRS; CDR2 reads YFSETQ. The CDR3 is CASSRTYYEQYF. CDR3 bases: TGCGCCAGCAGTCGAACCTACTACGAGCAGTACTTC.

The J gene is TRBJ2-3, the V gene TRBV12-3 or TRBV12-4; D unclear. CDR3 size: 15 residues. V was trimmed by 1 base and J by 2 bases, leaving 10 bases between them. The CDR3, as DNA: TGTGCCAGCAGTTTAGTTCGTCCCCTCACAGATACGCAGTATTTT. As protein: CASSLVRPLTDTQYF.

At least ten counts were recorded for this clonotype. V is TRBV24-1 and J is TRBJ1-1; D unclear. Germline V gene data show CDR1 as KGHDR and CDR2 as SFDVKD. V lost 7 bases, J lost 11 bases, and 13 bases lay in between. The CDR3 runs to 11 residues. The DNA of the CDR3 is TGTGCCACCAGGGATGAGGATCGGGCTTTCTTT. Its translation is CATRDEDRAFF.

The CDR3 loop is CASSPMTSGPIFNEQFF. CDR3 nucleotide sequence: TGCGCCAGCAGCCCGATGACTAGCGGGCCCATTTTCAATGAGCAGTTCTTC. The chain employs TRBV4-3 and TRBJ2-1; 10 bases map to TRBD2. Per the germline V gene, CDR1 is LGHNA and CDR2 is YSLEER. V gave up 4 bases and J gave up 6 bases; unmatched junction bases: 12. The CDR3 extends over 17 amino acids.

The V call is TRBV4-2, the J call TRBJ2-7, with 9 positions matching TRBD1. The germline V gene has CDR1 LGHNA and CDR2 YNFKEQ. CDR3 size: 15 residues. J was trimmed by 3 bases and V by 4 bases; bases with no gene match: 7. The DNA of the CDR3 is TGTGCCAGCAGCCCCAGCGGACAGGGGATCTACGAGCAGTACTTC. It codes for CASSPSGQGIYEQYF.

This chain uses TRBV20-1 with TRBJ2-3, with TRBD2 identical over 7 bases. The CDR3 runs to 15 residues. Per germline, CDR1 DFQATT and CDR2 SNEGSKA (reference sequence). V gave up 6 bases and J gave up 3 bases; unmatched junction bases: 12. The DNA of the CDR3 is TGCAGTGCCCGTGGCGCTAGCGGAAGGACAGATACGCAGTATTTT. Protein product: CSARGASGRTDTQYF.

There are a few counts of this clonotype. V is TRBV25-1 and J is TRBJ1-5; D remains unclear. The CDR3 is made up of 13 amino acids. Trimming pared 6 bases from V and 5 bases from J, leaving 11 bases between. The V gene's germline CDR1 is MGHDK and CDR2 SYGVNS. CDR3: CASSRNRYQPQHF. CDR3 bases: TGTGCCAGCAGCAGAAACAGATATCAGCCCCAGCATTTT.

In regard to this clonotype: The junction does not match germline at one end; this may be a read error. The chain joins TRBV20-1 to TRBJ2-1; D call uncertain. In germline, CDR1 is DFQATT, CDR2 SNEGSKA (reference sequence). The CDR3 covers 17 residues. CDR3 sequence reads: CCARDLGGLSSYNEQFF. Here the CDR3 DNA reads TGCTGTGCTAGAGATCTTGGCGGTCTGAGCTCCTACAATGAGCAGTTCTTC.

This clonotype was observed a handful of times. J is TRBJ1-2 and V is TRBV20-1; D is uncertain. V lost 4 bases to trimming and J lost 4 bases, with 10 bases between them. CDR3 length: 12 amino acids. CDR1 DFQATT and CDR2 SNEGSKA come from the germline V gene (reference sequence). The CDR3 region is CSATLQFYGYTF. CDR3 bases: TGCAGTGCTACCCTTCAGTTCTATGGCTACACCTTC.

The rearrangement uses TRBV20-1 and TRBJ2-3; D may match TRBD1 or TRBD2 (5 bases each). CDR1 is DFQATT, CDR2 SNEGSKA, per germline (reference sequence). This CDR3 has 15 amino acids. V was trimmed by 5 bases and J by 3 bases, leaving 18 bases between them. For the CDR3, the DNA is TGCAGTGCTCCACCCGGGACCCTCAGGACAGATACGCAGTATTTT. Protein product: CSAPPGTLRTDTQYF.

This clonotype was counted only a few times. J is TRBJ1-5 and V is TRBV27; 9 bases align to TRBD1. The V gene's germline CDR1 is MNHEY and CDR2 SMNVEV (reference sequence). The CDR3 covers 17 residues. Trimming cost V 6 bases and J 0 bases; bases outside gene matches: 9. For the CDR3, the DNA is TGTGCCAGCAGACCAAGGACAGGGGACAATAGCAATCAGCCCCAGCATTTT. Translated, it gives CASRPRTGDNSNQPQHF.

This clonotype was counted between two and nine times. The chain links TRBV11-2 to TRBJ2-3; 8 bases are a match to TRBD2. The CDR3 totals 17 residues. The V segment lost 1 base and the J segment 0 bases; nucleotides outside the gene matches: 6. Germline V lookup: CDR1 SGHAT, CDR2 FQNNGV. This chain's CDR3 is CASSLGAASGSTDTQYF. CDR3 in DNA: TGTGCCAGCAGCTTAGGGGCGGCTAGCGGGAGCACAGATACGCAGTATTTT.

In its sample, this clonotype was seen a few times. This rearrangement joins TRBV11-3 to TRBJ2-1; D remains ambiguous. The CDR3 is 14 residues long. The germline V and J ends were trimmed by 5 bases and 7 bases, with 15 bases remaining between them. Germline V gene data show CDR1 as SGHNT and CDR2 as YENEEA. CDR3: CASSPRHRENEQFF. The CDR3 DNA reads TGTGCCAGCAGCCCCAGACATCGCGAGAATGAGCAGTTCTTC.